A single T cell receptor beta chain is shown here with its context. What it recognizes is unknown. Libraries were prepared by immunoSEQ multiplex PCR; TCRdb keeps only in-frame clonotypes and omits some of them. Of tens of thousands of clones detected, under 90% appear once; the ten largest clones hold 7.9%. This entry comes from a study of glioma-infiltrating T cells after dendritic cell vaccination. General observations from the study: TCR clonality showed no direct relationship with survival.

Germline values: CDR1 SGHRS, CDR2 YFSETQ. Trimming removed 4 bases from V and 2 bases from J, with 19 bases in between. The CDR3 contains 17 residues. The sample consisted of blood, taken before dendritic cell vaccination. This chain connects TRBV5-1 to TRBJ2-1; D is possibly TRBD1 (5 bases). The sequence came from a human donor with glioblastoma. CDR3 residues: CASSIQPSETAYNEQFF. CDR3 coding DNA: TGCGCCAGCAGCATCCAGCCAAGCGAGACAGCCTACAATGAGCAGTTCTTC.